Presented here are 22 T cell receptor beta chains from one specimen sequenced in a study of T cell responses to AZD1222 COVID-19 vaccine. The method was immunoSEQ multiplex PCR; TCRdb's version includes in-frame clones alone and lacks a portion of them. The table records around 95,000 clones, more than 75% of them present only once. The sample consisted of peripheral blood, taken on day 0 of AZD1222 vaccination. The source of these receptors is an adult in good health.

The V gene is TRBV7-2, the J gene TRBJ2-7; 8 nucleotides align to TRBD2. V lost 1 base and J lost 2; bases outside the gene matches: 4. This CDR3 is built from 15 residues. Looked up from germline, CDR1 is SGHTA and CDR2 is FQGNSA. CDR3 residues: CASSLGLAITYEQYF. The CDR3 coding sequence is TGTGCCAGCAGCTTAGGACTAGCGATAACCTACGAGCAGTACTTC.

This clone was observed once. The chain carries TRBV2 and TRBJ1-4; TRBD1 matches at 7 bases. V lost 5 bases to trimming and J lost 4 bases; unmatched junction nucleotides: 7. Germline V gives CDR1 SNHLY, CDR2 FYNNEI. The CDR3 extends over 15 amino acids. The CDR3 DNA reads TGTGCCAGCAGTCTAGGGGGCCGGGGTAATGAAAAACTGTTTTTT. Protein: CASSLGGRGNEKLFF.

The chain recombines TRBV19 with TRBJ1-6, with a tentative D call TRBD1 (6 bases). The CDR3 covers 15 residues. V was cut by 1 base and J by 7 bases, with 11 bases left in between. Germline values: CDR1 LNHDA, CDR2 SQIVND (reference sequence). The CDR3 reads CASSIADRKNSPLHF. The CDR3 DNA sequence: TGTGCCAGTAGTATAGCCGACAGGAAAAATTCACCCCTCCACTTT.

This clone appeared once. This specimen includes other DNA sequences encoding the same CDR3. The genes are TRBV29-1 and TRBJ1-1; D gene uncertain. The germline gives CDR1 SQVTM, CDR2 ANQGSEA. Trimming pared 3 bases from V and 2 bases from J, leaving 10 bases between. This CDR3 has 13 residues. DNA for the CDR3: TGCAGCGTTGAGGGCAGGCTAAACACTGAAGCTTTCTTT. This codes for CSVEGRLNTEAFF.

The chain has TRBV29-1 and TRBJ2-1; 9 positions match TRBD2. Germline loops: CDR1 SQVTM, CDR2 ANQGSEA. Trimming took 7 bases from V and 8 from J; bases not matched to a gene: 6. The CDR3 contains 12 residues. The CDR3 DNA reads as TGCAGCGAGGTTAGCGGGAGAGATGAGCAGTTCTTC. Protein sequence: CSEVSGRDEQFF.

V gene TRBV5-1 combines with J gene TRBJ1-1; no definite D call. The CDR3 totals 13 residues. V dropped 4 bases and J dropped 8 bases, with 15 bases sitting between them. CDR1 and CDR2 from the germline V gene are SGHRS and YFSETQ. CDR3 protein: CASSLGSGLEAFF. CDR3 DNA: TGCGCCAGCAGCCTCGGCTCCGGTCTGGAAGCTTTCTTT.

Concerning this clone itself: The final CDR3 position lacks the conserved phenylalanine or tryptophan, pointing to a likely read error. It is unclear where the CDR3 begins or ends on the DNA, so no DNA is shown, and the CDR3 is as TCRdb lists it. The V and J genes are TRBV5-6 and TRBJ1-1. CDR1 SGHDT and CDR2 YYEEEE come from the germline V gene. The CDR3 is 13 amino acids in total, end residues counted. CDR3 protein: CASSLSAGRPFLG.

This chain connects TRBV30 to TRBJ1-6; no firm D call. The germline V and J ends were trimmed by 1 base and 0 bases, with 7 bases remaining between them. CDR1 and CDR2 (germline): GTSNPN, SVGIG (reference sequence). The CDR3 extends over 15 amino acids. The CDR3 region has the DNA TGTGCCTGGAGTGGAGAGAGCTCCTATAATTCACCCCTCCACTTT. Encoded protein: CAWSGESSYNSPLHF.

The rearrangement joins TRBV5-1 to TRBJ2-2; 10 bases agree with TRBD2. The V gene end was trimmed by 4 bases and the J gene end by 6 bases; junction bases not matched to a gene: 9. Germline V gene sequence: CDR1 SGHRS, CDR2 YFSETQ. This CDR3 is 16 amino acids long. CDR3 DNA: TGCGCCAGCAGCATGGCTAGCGGGGGAAGGTCCGGGGAGCTGTTTTTT. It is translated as CASSMASGGRSGELFF.

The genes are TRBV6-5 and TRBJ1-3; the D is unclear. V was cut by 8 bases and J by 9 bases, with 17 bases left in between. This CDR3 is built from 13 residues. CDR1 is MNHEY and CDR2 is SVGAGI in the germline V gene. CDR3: CASSALGMGTIYF. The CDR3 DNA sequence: TGTGCCAGCTCCGCCCTCGGGATGGGCACCATATATTTT.

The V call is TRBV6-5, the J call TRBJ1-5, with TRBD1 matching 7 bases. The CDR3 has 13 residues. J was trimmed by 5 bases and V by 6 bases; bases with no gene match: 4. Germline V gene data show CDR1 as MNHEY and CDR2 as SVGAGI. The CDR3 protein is CASRADRDQPQHF. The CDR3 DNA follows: TGTGCCAGCAGGGCAGACAGGGATCAGCCCCAGCATTTT.

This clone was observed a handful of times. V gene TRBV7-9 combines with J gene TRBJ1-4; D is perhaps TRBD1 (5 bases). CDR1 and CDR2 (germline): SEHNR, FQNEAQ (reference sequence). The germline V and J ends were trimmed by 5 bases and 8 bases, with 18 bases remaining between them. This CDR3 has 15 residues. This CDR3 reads CASSLGWGPEEKLFF. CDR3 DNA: TGTGCCAGCAGCCTAGGATGGGGACCGGAGGAAAAACTGTTTTTT.

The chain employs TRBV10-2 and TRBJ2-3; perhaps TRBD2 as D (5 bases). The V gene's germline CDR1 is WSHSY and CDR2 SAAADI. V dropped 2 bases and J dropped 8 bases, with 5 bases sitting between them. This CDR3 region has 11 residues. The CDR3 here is CASSEGSTQYF. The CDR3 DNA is TGCGCCAGCAGTGAGGGGAGTACGCAGTATTTT.

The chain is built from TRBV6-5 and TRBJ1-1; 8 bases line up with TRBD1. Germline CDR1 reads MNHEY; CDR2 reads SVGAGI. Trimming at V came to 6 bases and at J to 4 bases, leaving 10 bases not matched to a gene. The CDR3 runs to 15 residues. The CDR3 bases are TGTGCCAGCAGCCAACGGACAGGGTTTTCCACTGAAGCTTTCTTT. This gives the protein CASSQRTGFSTEAFF.

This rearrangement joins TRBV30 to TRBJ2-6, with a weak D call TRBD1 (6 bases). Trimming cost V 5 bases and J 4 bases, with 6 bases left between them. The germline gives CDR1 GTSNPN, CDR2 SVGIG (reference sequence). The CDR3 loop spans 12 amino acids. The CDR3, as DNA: TGTGCCTGGGGACAGGGGGCCAACGTCCTGACTTTC. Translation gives CAWGQGANVLTF. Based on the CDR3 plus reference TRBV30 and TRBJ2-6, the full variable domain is SQTIHQWPATLVQPVGSPLSLECTVEGTSNPNLYWYRQAAGRGLQLLFYSVGIGQISSEVPQNLSASRPQDRQFILSSKKLLLSDSGFYLCAWGQGANVLTFGAGSRLTVL.

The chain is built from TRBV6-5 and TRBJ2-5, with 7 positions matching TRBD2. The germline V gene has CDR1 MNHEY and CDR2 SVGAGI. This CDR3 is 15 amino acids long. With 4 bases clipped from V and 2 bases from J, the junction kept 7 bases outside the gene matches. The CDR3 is CASSWGSGSQETQYF. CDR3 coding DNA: TGTGCCAGCAGTTGGGGTAGCGGGTCTCAAGAGACCCAGTACTTC.

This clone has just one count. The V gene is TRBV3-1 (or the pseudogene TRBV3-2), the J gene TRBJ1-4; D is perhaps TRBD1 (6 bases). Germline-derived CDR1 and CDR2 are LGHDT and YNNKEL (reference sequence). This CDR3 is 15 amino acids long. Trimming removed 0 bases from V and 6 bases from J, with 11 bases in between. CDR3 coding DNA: TGTGCCAGCAGCCAAGAATGGGGGCGTGATGAAAAACTGTTTTTT. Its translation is CASSQEWGRDEKLFF.

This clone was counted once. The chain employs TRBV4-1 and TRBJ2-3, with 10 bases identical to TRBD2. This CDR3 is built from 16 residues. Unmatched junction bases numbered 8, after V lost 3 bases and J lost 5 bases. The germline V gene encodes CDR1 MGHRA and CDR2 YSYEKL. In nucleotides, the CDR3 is TGCGCCAGCAGCCAGAGAGCGGGAGGGCGCGGAGATACGCAGTATTTT. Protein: CASSQRAGGRGDTQYF.

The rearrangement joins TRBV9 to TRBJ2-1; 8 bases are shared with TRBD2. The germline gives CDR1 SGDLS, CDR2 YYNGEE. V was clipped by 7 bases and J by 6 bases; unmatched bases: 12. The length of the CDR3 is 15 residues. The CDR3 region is CASHSGGIQVNEQFF. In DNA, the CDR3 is TGTGCCAGCCACTCGGGGGGGATACAGGTCAATGAGCAGTTCTTC.

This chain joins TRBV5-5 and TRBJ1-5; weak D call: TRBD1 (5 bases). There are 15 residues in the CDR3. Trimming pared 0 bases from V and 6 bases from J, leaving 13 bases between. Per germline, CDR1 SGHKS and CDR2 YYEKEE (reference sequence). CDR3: CASSLEVAGRQPQHF. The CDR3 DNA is TGTGCCAGCAGCTTGGAGGTCGCAGGGCGTCAGCCCCAGCATTTT.

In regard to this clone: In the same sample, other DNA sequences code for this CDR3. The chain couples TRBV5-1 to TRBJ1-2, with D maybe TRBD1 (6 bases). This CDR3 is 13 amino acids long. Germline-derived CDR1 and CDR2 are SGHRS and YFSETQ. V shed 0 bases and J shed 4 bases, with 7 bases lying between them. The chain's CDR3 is CASSLGQVYGYTF. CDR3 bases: TGCGCCAGCAGCTTGGGACAGGTCTATGGCTACACCTTC.

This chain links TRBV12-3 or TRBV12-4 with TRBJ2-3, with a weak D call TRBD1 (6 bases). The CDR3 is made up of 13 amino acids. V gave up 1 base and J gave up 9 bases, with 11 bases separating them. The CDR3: CASSLEGQGTQYF. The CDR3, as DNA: TGTGCCAGCAGTTTAGAGGGGCAGGGGACGCAGTATTTT.